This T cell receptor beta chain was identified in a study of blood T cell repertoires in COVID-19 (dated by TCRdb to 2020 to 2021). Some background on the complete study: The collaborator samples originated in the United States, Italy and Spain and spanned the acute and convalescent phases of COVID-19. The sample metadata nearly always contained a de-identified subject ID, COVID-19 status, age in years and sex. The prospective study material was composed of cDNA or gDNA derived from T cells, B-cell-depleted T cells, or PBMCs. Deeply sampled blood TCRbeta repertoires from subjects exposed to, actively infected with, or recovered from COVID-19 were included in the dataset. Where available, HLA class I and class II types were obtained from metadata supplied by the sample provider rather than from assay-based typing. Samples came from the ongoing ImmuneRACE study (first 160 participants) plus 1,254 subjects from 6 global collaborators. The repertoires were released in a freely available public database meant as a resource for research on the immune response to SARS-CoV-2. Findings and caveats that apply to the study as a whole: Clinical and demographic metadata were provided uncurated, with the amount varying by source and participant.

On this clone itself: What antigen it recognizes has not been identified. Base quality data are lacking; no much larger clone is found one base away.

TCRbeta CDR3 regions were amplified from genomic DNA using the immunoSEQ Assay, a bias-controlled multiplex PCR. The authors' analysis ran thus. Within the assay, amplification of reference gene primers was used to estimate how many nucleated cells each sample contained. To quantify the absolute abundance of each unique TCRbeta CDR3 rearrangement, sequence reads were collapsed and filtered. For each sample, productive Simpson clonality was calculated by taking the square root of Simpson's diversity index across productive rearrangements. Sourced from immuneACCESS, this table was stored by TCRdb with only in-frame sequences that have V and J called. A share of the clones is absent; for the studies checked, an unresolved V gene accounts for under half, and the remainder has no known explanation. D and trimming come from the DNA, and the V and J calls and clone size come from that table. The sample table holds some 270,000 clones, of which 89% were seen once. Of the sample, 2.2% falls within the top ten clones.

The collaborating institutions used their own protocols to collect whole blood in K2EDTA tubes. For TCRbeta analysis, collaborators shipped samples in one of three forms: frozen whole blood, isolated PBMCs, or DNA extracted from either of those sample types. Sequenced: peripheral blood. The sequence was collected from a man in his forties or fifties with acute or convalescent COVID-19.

The CDR3 protein: CASPSRGEGKVNEQYF. The DNA sequence is as follows: TGTGCCAGCCCCTCCCGAGGAGAGGGAAAGGTGAACGAGCAGTACTTC. The V and J segments used are TRBV27 and TRBJ2-7, and perhaps TRBD2 as D gene, on 5 matching bases. A distance of 25 bases separates the germline ends of V and J, which lose 8 bases and 5 bases respectively. The germline V gene (reference sequence) supplies CDR1 MNHEY and CDR2 SMNVEV. The CDR3 runs 16 amino acids, cysteine and phenylalanine included. CDR3 DNA is the only sequence kept; it has 48 bases, read in frame from the first base.